The 27 T cell receptor beta chains in this list originate from one sample, sequenced in a study of T cell repertoires in cytomegalovirus infection. TCRdb itself ran the reads through MiXCR, one entry per CDR3 protein. This table holds 200,000 to 300,000 distinct CDR3 sequences, roughly 10% found once. Sequencing input: PBMCs. These receptors were obtained from a human donor in good health (CMV status not recorded). Some clones in this sample may be carry-over from other donors' samples.

This clonotype was detected many times. The chain links TRBV7-9 to TRBJ2-5; the D gene is possibly TRBD2 (5 bases). Germline loops: CDR1 SEHNR, CDR2 FQNEAQ (reference sequence). There are 16 residues in the CDR3. Trimming removed 2 bases from V and 1 base from J, with 14 bases in between. CDR3 residues: CASSLRLPSGQETQYF. In nucleotides, the CDR3 is TGTGCCAGCAGCTTACGGCTGCCGAGCGGCCAAGAGACCCAGTACTTC.

Ten or more counts support this clonotype. The chain joins TRBV5-8 to TRBJ1-5; possibly TRBD1 for D (6 bases). V lost 1 base to trimming and J lost 6 bases, with 23 bases between them. CDR3 length: 18 amino acids. The germline V gene encodes CDR1 SGHTS and CDR2 YDEGEE. CDR3 residues: CASSLLIVSGDVGQPQHF. The CDR3, as DNA: TGTGCCAGCAGCTTGTTGATTGTCTCAGGGGACGTCGGTCAGCCCCAGCATTTT.

This clonotype was picked up many times. This chain connects TRBV7-9 to TRBJ2-3; D may correspond to TRBD1 or TRBD2 (6 bases each). V dropped 0 bases and J dropped 0 bases, with 13 bases sitting between them. Per germline, CDR1 SEHNR and CDR2 FQNEAQ (reference sequence). The CDR3 has 17 amino acids. CDR3 sequence (DNA): TGTGCCAGCAGCTTAGCGGATCGGGGGCCCAGCACAGATACGCAGTATTTT. This codes for CASSLADRGPSTDTQYF.

This clonotype was found many times. The chain combines TRBV7-2 with TRBJ1-1; D unresolved. V was clipped by 5 bases and J by 5 bases, with 12 bases between them. Germline V CDR1 and CDR2: SGHTA, FQGNSA. This CDR3 comprises 13 residues. The CDR3: CASSSRSMTEAFF. For the CDR3, the DNA is TGTGCCAGCAGCAGTAGGTCCATGACTGAAGCTTTCTTT.

The V gene is TRBV5-1, the J gene TRBJ2-6; maybe TRBD1 (6 bases). Germline CDR1 SGHRS, CDR2 YFSETQ. The ends were cut back, 3 bases at V and 4 bases at J, with 14 bases in the middle. The length of the CDR3 is 16 residues. As DNA, the CDR3 is TGCGCCAGCAGCTCCGTTTCAGGGGACGGGGCCAACGTCCTGACTTTC. Translating it yields CASSSVSGDGANVLTF.

This clonotype was seen ten or more times. One end of the junction fails to match germline, which may point to a read error. V is TRBV7-9 and J is TRBJ1-2; no reliable D call. The V gene's germline CDR1 is SEHNR and CDR2 FQNEAQ (reference sequence). CDR3 length equals 12 residues. In DNA, the CDR3 is TGCGGTGAGGACCCGCTAGCTATGCGGTACACCTTC. It translates to CGEDPLAMRYTF. Variable domain in full (rest from reference TRBV7-9 and TRBJ1-2): DTGVSQNPRHKITKRGQNVTFRCDPISEHNRLYWYRQTLGQGPEFLTYFQNEAQLEKSRLLSDRFSAERPKGSFSTLEIQRTEQGDSAMYLCGEDPLAMRYTFGSGTRLTVV.

Regarding this clonotype: The germline gene is not matched at one end of the junction; a read error may be the cause. This rearrangement joins TRBV28 to TRBJ1-1; D gene unclear. The CDR3 sequence is 14 residues long. Germline V gene lookup returns CDR1 MDHEN and CDR2 SYDVKM. CDR3 amino acids: CARSPGAMNTEASF. The CDR3 DNA sequence: TGTGCCAGAAGTCCCGGCGCCATGAACACTGAAGCTTCCTTT.

This clonotype has a count of ten or more. The genes are TRBV20-1 and TRBJ2-5; 7 nucleotides agree with TRBD1. Germline CDR1 and CDR2: DFQATT and SNEGSKA (reference sequence). V gave up 3 bases and J gave up 2 bases; unmatched junction bases: 0. CDR3 size: 12 residues. The CDR3 loop is CSARTGQETQYF. DNA for the CDR3: TGCAGTGCTAGGACAGGGCAAGAGACCCAGTACTTC.

The gene calls are TRBV5-1 and TRBJ2-5, with TRBD1 identical over 10 bases. The CDR3 extends over 20 amino acids. Germline V gene sequence: CDR1 SGHRS, CDR2 YFSETQ. Trimming at V came to 0 bases and at J to 4 bases, leaving 18 bases not matched to a gene. The CDR3 reads CASSLAPSGTGAPSGETQYF. The CDR3 bases are TGCGCCAGCAGCTTGGCCCCCTCCGGGACAGGGGCCCCATCGGGAGAGACCCAGTACTTC.

Concerning this clonotype itself: This could be a read error, since a much larger clone is one nucleotide away. This chain connects TRBV7-2 to TRBJ2-3; D may be TRBD1 or TRBD2 (5 bases each). The CDR3 sequence is 13 residues long. The germline V gene has CDR1 SGHTA and CDR2 FQGNSA. This CDR3 is CASSAGTWDTQNF. Here the CDR3 DNA reads TGTGCCAGCAGCGCTGGGACGTGGGATACGCAGAATTTT.

At least ten counts were recorded for this clonotype. The chain combines TRBV7-9 with TRBJ2-3, with D unresolved. CDR1 and CDR2 from the germline V gene are SEHNR and FQNEAQ (reference sequence). Trimming removed 6 bases from V and 14 bases from J, with 18 bases in between. This CDR3 is built from 12 residues. The CDR3 here is CASSSPGSSPYF. CDR3 DNA: TGTGCCAGCAGTTCCCCAGGTAGCAGTCCGTATTTT.

In this sample, this clonotype turned up many times. The chain links TRBV18 to TRBJ2-5; D gene uncertain. CDR3 length equals 13 residues. V was clipped by 5 bases and J by 5 bases, with 12 bases between them. Germline assignment: CDR1 KGHSH and CDR2 LQKENI. The CDR3: CASSKAPGETQYF. Written as DNA, the CDR3 is TGTGCCAGCTCAAAGGCCCCTGGGGAGACCCAGTACTTC.

This clonotype has only a few counts. One end of the junction does not line up with germline, which may come from a read error. V and J are TRBV6-1 and TRBJ2-7, with TRBD1 matching 8 bases. Germline V CDR1 and CDR2: MNHNS, SASEGT. This CDR3 spans 12 amino acids. In DNA form, the CDR3 reads TGTGCCAGCAGTGAAATGGTCTCGGGACAGGTCTTC. Amino acid sequence: CASSEMVSGQVF.

This clonotype was recorded many times. The genes are TRBV7-2 and TRBJ2-2; 8 positions match TRBD2. This CDR3 contains 16 residues. The germline V gene encodes CDR1 SGHTA and CDR2 FQGNSA. V lost 4 bases and J lost 1; bases outside the gene matches: 5. CDR3 region: CASSSGLARNTGELFF. The CDR3 DNA follows: TGTGCCAGCAGCTCCGGACTAGCTCGGAACACCGGGGAGCTGTTTTTT. Complete variable domain (other parts from reference TRBV7-2 and TRBJ2-2): GAGVSQSPSNKVTEKGKDVELRCDPISGHTALYWYRQSLGQGLEFLIYFQGNSAPDKSGLPSDRFSAERTGGSVSTLTIQRTQQEDSAVYLCASSSGLARNTGELFFGEGSRLTVL.

This clonotype was seen repeatedly, ten times or more. This chain joins TRBV11-3 and TRBJ2-2, with D tentatively TRBD2 (5 bases). Germline V gene sequence: CDR1 SGHNT, CDR2 YENEEA. This CDR3 spans 16 amino acids. The V and J ends lost 0 bases and 0 bases respectively, with 8 bases between them. The CDR3 sequence: CASSLDSGTNTGELFF. CDR3 bases: TGTGCCAGCAGCTTAGACTCCGGGACGAACACCGGGGAGCTGTTTTTT.

In this sample, this clonotype turned up many times. V and J are TRBV7-2 and TRBJ1-1; a possible D gene is TRBD1 (6 bases). The V gene's germline CDR1 is SGHTA and CDR2 FQGNSA. The CDR3 consists of 15 residues. V was cut by 7 bases and J by 5 bases, with 20 bases left in between. In DNA form, the CDR3 reads TGTGCCAGCACCCCGCCCCGGGGGGCTGGAACTGAAGCTTTCTTT. Its translation: CASTPPRGAGTEAFF. Full variable domain (outside the CDR3, taken from reference TRBV7-2 and TRBJ1-1): GAGVSQSPSNKVTEKGKDVELRCDPISGHTALYWYRQSLGQGLEFLIYFQGNSAPDKSGLPSDRFSAERTGGSVSTLTIQRTQQEDSAVYLCASTPPRGAGTEAFFGQGTRLTVV.

This clonotype was picked up many times. The rearrangement joins TRBV7-2 to TRBJ2-1, with D unresolved. V lost 2 bases to trimming and J lost 8 bases, with 13 bases between them. CDR3 length: 14 amino acids. Germline V lookup: CDR1 SGHTA, CDR2 FQGNSA. The DNA of the CDR3 is TGTGCCAGCAGCTTAATCGAGAAAATCCATGAGCAGTTCTTC. Its translation is CASSLIEKIHEQFF.

The table lists this clonotype with many counts. This CDR3 reads CASSLGDKAFF. In nucleotides, the CDR3 is TGTGCCAGCAGCTTAGGGGACAAAGCTTTCTTT. V and J are TRBV7-2 and TRBJ1-1; D possibly corresponds to TRBD1 (6 bases). V dropped 1 base and J dropped 9 bases, with 6 bases sitting between them. This CDR3 has 11 amino acids. CDR1 is SGHTA and CDR2 is FQGNSA in the germline V gene. The full variable domain, in which reference TRBV7-2 and TRBJ1-1 provide the parts outside the CDR3, is GAGVSQSPSNKVTEKGKDVELRCDPISGHTALYWYRQSLGQGLEFLIYFQGNSAPDKSGLPSDRFSAERTGGSVSTLTIQRTQQEDSAVYLCASSLGDKAFFGQGTRLTVV.

The table lists this clonotype with many counts. The chain joins TRBV7-2 to TRBJ1-1; the D gene is possibly TRBD1 (5 bases). CDR1 and CDR2 (germline): SGHTA, FQGNSA. Deletions cut 11 bases from V and 1 base from J, with 11 bases between. CDR3 length: 12 amino acids. The CDR3 loop is CAEQVTNTEAFF. The CDR3 nucleotides read TGTGCCGAACAGGTGACGAACACTGAAGCTTTCTTT. Full variable domain (remainder filled in from reference TRBV7-2 and TRBJ1-1): GAGVSQSPSNKVTEKGKDVELRCDPISGHTALYWYRQSLGQGLEFLIYFQGNSAPDKSGLPSDRFSAERTGGSVSTLTIQRTQQEDSAVYLCAEQVTNTEAFFGQGTRLTVV.

This clonotype was seen ten or more times. V gene TRBV7-2 combines with J gene TRBJ2-7; 10 positions agree with TRBD1. The CDR3 extends over 14 amino acids. V gave up 5 bases and J gave up 7 bases; unmatched junction bases: 8. Germline CDR1 SGHTA, CDR2 FQGNSA. CDR3 nucleotide sequence: TGTGCCAGCAGCACTAGACAGGGGGCTAGTGAGCAGTACTTC. It translates to CASSTRQGASEQYF.

This clonotype was seen ten or more times. The chain recombines TRBV6-5 with TRBJ1-5; no firm D call. Germline assignment: CDR1 MNHEY and CDR2 SVGAGI. The CDR3 is made up of 14 amino acids. Trimming removed 2 bases from V and 3 bases from J, with 8 bases in between. The CDR3 protein is CASSYSRINQPQHF. As DNA, the CDR3 is TGTGCCAGCAGTTACAGCCGGATCAATCAGCCCCAGCATTTT.

The rearrangement links TRBV29-1 to TRBJ2-7; D perhaps matches TRBD1 (5 bases). Trimming cost V 3 bases and J 4 bases, with 10 bases left between them. The CDR3 is 12 amino acids. From germline, CDR1 is SQVTM and CDR2 ANQGSEA. CDR3 sequence: CSVDVGAYEQYF. The DNA for the CDR3 is TGCAGCGTTGATGTTGGGGCATACGAGCAGTACTTC.

This clonotype was found many times. This rearrangement joins TRBV7-8 to TRBJ2-5, with D possibly matching TRBD2 (6 bases). This CDR3 has 15 amino acids. Trimming removed 3 bases from V and 5 bases from J, with 16 bases in between. CDR1 and CDR2 (germline): SGHVS, FQNEAQ. The CDR3, as DNA: TGTGCCAGCAGCTTCCAGACTAGTGGGGCGGAGACCCAGTACTTC. It yields the protein CASSFQTSGAETQYF.

This clonotype was detected many times. The chain recombines TRBV7-2 with TRBJ2-6; 8 positions agree with TRBD2. Trimming took 2 bases from V and 2 from J; bases not matched to a gene: 5. This CDR3 spans 17 amino acids. Germline CDR1 SGHTA, CDR2 FQGNSA. CDR3 in amino acids: CASSLSGGYPGANVLTF. CDR3 DNA sequence: TGTGCCAGCAGCTTATCGGGGGGGTATCCTGGGGCCAACGTCCTGACTTTC.

This clonotype has a count of ten or more. CDR3 sequence (DNA): TGTGCCAGCAGCTTAGGGGGCGGAGCTAGGGGGCAGTTCTTC. This sequence encodes CASSLGGGARGQFF. The rearrangement links TRBV7-2 to TRBJ2-1, with D maybe TRBD1 (5 bases). V shed 1 base and J shed 12 bases, with 16 bases lying between them. This CDR3 is 14 amino acids long. Germline assignment: CDR1 SGHTA and CDR2 FQGNSA.

The chain is built from TRBV6-2 or TRBV6-3 and TRBJ2-7; 7 positions match TRBD1. After removal of 6 bases from V and 1 base from J, the junction contained 12 bases not matched to a gene. This CDR3 has 16 residues. Germline CDR1 is MNHEY and CDR2 is SVGEGT. For the CDR3, the DNA is TGTGCCAGCAGGAAAGACAGGGCTCGGTGGTCCTACGAGCAGTACTTC. Its protein product is CASRKDRARWSYEQYF.

This clonotype was observed many times. This chain links TRBV7-3 with TRBJ2-3, with TRBD1 matching over 7 bases. The trim removed 6 bases at V and 4 bases at J, leaving 4 bases unmatched. Germline loops: CDR1 SGHTA, CDR2 FQGTGA. This CDR3 is built from 13 residues. The CDR3 bases are TGTGCCAGCAGTTTGACAGGGCCAGATACGCAGTATTTT. This gives the protein CASSLTGPDTQYF. The whole variable domain, filled in from reference TRBV7-3 and TRBJ2-3, reads GAGVSQTPSNKVTEKGKYVELRCDPISGHTALYWYRQSLGQGPEFLIYFQGTGAADDSGLPNDRFFAVRPEGSVSTLKIQRTERGDSAVYLCASSLTGPDTQYFGPGTRLTVL.